Listed here are 22 T cell receptor beta chains from one sample, sequenced in a study of CD8+ T cells in alopecia areata. cDNA reverse transcribed from extracted RNA served as the sequencing template. The repertoire was sequenced with immunoSEQ multiplex PCR; TCRdb's copy has only in-frame clones and lacks some. The repertoire has around 120,000 clones, more than 45% of them found once; the top ten carry roughly 0.5%. Regarding treatment: oral pan-JAK inhibitor, 5-10 mg twice daily. Specimen: CD4+ T cells sorted from blood, collected at week 4, from a patient treated with tofacitinib. Receptors were obtained from a human donor with alopecia areata.

This clone has a single count. V and J are TRBV9 and TRBJ2-2, with D possibly TRBD2 on 6 matching bases. V lost 4 bases to trimming and J lost 5 bases, with 12 bases between them. CDR1 is SGDLS, CDR2 YYNGEE, per germline. The CDR3 totals 14 residues. The DNA of the CDR3 is TGTGCCAGCAGCTTTGACGGACTAACCGGGGAGCTGTTTTTT. It specifies CASSFDGLTGELFF.

This clone was recorded a few times. The rearrangement uses TRBV19 and TRBJ1-5, with D possibly TRBD1 on 6 matching bases. Germline values: CDR1 LNHDA, CDR2 SQIVND (reference sequence). The CDR3 covers 13 residues. Trimming left V 5 bases short and J 4 bases short, with 9 bases between. This CDR3 is CASSFQGNQPQHF. The DNA for the CDR3 is TGTGCCAGTAGTTTCCAGGGGAATCAGCCCCAGCATTTT.

A few counts support this clone. The V call is TRBV30, the J call TRBJ2-5, with TRBD2 matching 8 bases. Germline V lookup: CDR1 GTSNPN, CDR2 SVGIG (reference sequence). With 3 bases clipped from V and 5 bases from J, the junction kept 14 bases outside the gene matches. This CDR3 comprises 16 residues. CDR3 amino acids: CAWSPRGGLFAETQYF. The CDR3 nucleotides are TGTGCCTGGAGCCCCCGGGGGGGTCTCTTCGCCGAGACCCAGTACTTC.

The chain carries TRBV5-6 and TRBJ1-1, with 7 bases fitting TRBD1. The germline CDR1 and CDR2 sequences are SGHDT and YYEEEE. This CDR3 is 16 amino acids long. V was pared by 4 bases and J by 4 bases, with 13 bases of the junction left unmatched. The CDR3 protein is CASSPTRGHWGTEAFF. In DNA, the CDR3 is TGTGCCAGCAGCCCAACTAGGGGGCACTGGGGCACTGAAGCTTTCTTT.

A few counts support this clone. The chain is built from TRBV29-1 and TRBJ2-5; no reliable D call. The V and J ends lost 6 bases and 0 bases respectively, with 14 bases between them. This CDR3 contains 14 residues. The germline V gene has CDR1 SQVTM and CDR2 ANQGSEA. CDR3 in amino acids: CSVGRDMNQETQYF. The CDR3 DNA is TGCAGCGTGGGAAGAGACATGAACCAAGAGACCCAGTACTTC.

The chain is built from TRBV29-1 and TRBJ2-3; D uncertain. The germline gives CDR1 SQVTM, CDR2 ANQGSEA. The CDR3 covers 12 residues. V gave up 7 bases and J gave up 6 bases, with 14 bases separating them. CDR3 DNA sequence: TGCAGCGGCAGGACGGTTTGGGATACGCAGTATTTT. Protein product: CSGRTVWDTQYF.

This chain joins TRBV13 and TRBJ1-6; 8 bases are shared with TRBD1. The CDR3 spans 15 residues. Trimming at V came to 2 bases and at J to 10 bases, leaving 7 bases not matched to a gene. Germline CDR1 is PRHDT and CDR2 is FYEKMQ (reference sequence). The CDR3 sequence: CASSLTGQGGSPLHF. CDR3 DNA sequence: TGTGCCAGCAGCTTAACAGGACAGGGTGGGTCACCCCTCCACTTT.

This clone was seen more than once but under ten times. The gene calls are TRBV2 and TRBJ2-1; D gene ambiguous. This CDR3 is built from 11 residues. Trimming removed 4 bases at V and 8 bases at J, with 6 bases between. Germline lookup yields CDR1 SNHLY and CDR2 FYNNEI. CDR3 sequence reads: CASSGMDEQFF. CDR3 in DNA: TGTGCCAGCAGTGGAATGGATGAGCAGTTCTTC.

This chain connects TRBV5-1 to TRBJ2-1, with TRBD1 identical over 10 bases. Germline V gene lookup returns CDR1 SGHRS and CDR2 YFSETQ. This CDR3 region has 16 residues. J lost 0 bases, V lost 9 bases, and 9 bases had no gene match. DNA of the CDR3: TGCGCCACCTCCCGGGACAGGGGAGGCTCCTACAATGAGCAGTTCTTC. Protein sequence: CATSRDRGGSYNEQFF.

The chain uses TRBV5-6 and TRBJ1-5, with TRBD1 matching over 9 bases. The CDR3 has 15 amino acids. Unmatched junction bases numbered 11, after V lost 6 bases and J lost 7 bases. Germline V gene data show CDR1 as SGHDT and CDR2 as YYEEEE. The CDR3 spells CASNPSQGADQPQHF. CDR3 bases: TGTGCCAGCAACCCCTCACAGGGGGCGGACCAGCCCCAGCATTTT. Using reference TRBV5-6 and TRBJ1-5 for the parts outside the CDR3, the full variable domain is DAGVTQSPTHLIKTRGQQVTLRCSPKSGHDTVSWYQQALGQGPQFIFQYYEEEERQRGNFPDRFSGHQFPNYSSELNVNALLLGDSALYLCASNPSQGADQPQHFGDGTRLSIL.

The chain couples TRBV30 to TRBJ1-5; 9 bases line up with TRBD1. Germline assignment: CDR1 GTSNPN and CDR2 SVGIG (reference sequence). The J segment lost 10 bases and the V segment lost 3 bases, leaving 7 bases of the junction unmatched. The CDR3 has 13 amino acids. The CDR3 sequence: CAWSRTGGQPQHF. In DNA, the CDR3 is TGTGCCTGGAGCCGTACAGGGGGCCAACCCCAGCATTTT.

This clone was detected a few times. The rearrangement links TRBV6-5 to TRBJ1-2, with TRBD1 identical over 12 bases. Germline-derived CDR1 and CDR2 are MNHEY and SVGAGI. V was pared by 7 bases and J by 8 bases, with 8 bases of the junction left unmatched. This CDR3 comprises 14 residues. CDR3 loop: CASTPGQGAQGYTF. The CDR3, as DNA: TGTGCCAGCACTCCGGGACAGGGGGCTCAAGGCTACACCTTC.

This clone was seen a single time. The chain carries TRBV4-1 and TRBJ2-3; D call uncertain. Looked up from germline, CDR1 is MGHRA and CDR2 is YSYEKL. CDR3 size: 14 residues. V was trimmed by 2 bases and J by 14 bases, leaving 20 bases between them. The CDR3 loop is CASSQPTQDRRRYF. In DNA form, the CDR3 reads TGCGCCAGCAGCCAACCAACGCAGGATCGAAGACGGTATTTT.

The chain carries TRBV6-1 and TRBJ1-3; D is perhaps TRBD1 (5 bases). Trimming stripped 2 bases from V and 7 bases from J, with 18 bases between. Germline CDR1 is MNHNS and CDR2 is SASEGT. There are 16 residues in the CDR3. CDR3 region: CASSESNGGRGNTIYF. CDR3 DNA: TGTGCCAGCAGTGAATCGAACGGAGGTCGGGGGAACACCATATATTTT.

This clone was picked up a small number of times. This chain connects TRBV7-2 to TRBJ2-3, with 9 bases matching TRBD1. The trim removed 5 bases at V and 1 base at J, leaving 10 bases unmatched. The CDR3 loop spans 17 amino acids. CDR1 and CDR2 (germline): SGHTA, FQGNSA. The CDR3 here is CASSINPGQGRTDTQYF. As DNA, the CDR3 is TGTGCCAGCAGCATAAATCCGGGACAGGGCCGCACAGATACGCAGTATTTT.

The V call is TRBV30, the J call TRBJ1-5, with D unresolved. Trimming removed 3 bases at V and 4 bases at J, with 13 bases between. CDR1 and CDR2 from the germline V gene are GTSNPN and SVGIG (reference sequence). The CDR3 covers 14 residues. The CDR3 is CAWRSGQVNQPQHF. As DNA, the CDR3 is TGTGCCTGGAGGAGTGGGCAGGTTAATCAGCCCCAGCATTTT.

There are a few counts of this clone. V usage is TRBV4-1 and J usage is TRBJ2-7; 8 bases are shared with TRBD2. The V gene end was trimmed by 4 bases and the J gene end by 8 bases; junction bases not matched to a gene: 16. Germline CDR1 is MGHRA and CDR2 is YSYEKL. This CDR3 contains 16 residues. CDR3 nucleotide sequence: TGCGCCAGCAGCCCCATCGGGGGGGACCAGTCTAGGAAGCAGTACTTC. It encodes CASSPIGGDQSRKQYF.

The CDR3 DNA reads as TGTGCCAGCAGTGAAGCACCGGGGGATTACTACGAGCAGTACTTC. It translates to CASSEAPGDYYEQYF. This chain connects TRBV6-1 to TRBJ2-7, with D possibly TRBD2 on 6 matching bases. The CDR3 is made up of 15 amino acids. The ends were cut back, 0 bases at V and 3 bases at J, with 12 bases in the middle. CDR1 MNHNS and CDR2 SASEGT come from the germline V gene.

The V and J genes are TRBV30 and TRBJ2-1; 8 nucleotides match TRBD2. There are 17 residues in the CDR3. Germline V gene sequence: CDR1 GTSNPN, CDR2 SVGIG (reference sequence). Trimming took 0 bases from V and 1 from J; bases not matched to a gene: 8. The CDR3 spells CAWSVTGRATSYNEQFF. CDR3 nucleotide sequence: TGTGCCTGGAGTGTTACCGGGAGGGCCACGTCCTACAATGAGCAGTTCTTC.

This clone was seen a handful of times. The chain uses TRBV5-1 and TRBJ1-4; 7 bases line up with TRBD1. Per the germline V gene, CDR1 is SGHRS and CDR2 is YFSETQ. The trim removed 4 bases at V and 5 bases at J, leaving 5 bases unmatched. The CDR3 has 14 amino acids. CDR3 region: CASSPRQGNEKLFF. Written as DNA, the CDR3 is TGCGCCAGCAGCCCCCGACAGGGAAATGAAAAACTGTTTTTT.

The CDR3 here is CASSQDGGRRGETQYF. In DNA form, the CDR3 reads TGTGCCAGCAGCCAAGACGGAGGTCGGAGGGGGGAGACCCAGTACTTC. The rearrangement uses TRBV4-2 and TRBJ2-5; D possibly matches TRBD1 or TRBD2 (6 bases each). Germline V gene data show CDR1 as LGHNA and CDR2 as YNFKEQ. The length of the CDR3 is 16 residues. V lost 0 bases to trimming and J lost 5 bases, with 16 bases between them.

Here the CDR3 reads CASRGQAVTGELFF. DNA of the CDR3: TGTGCCAGCAGGGGACAGGCGGTCACCGGGGAGCTGTTTTTT. The V gene is TRBV2, the J gene TRBJ2-2; 8 bases fit TRBD1. Germline values: CDR1 SNHLY, CDR2 FYNNEI. Trimming took 6 bases from V and 4 from J; bases not matched to a gene: 4. The CDR3 has 14 residues.